The 2 T cell receptor beta chains below come from one sample, sequenced in a study of post-analysis software for immune sequencing data. Findings and limits, study-wide: When patients were compared with controls, about 5 TRBV segments were more frequent, TRBV5-6, TRBV5-1 and TRBV20-1 among them.

Their antigens remain unidentified. Unique molecular identifiers were present in the TCR beta cDNA libraries. TCRdb independently ran MiXCR on the PCR reads; one entry per CDR3 protein. The data contain about 570,000 distinct CDR3 sequences, around 31% of them singletons. Specimen: blood. Receptors were obtained from a girl aged 2 to 17 with multiple sclerosis.

The V call is TRBV14, the J call TRBJ2-1; 8 nucleotides align to TRBD1. V was clipped by 1 base and J by 9 bases; unmatched bases: 5. The CDR3 contains 14 residues. Germline values: CDR1 SGHDN, CDR2 FVKESK. Here the CDR3 DNA reads TGTGCCAGCAGCCAAGCTTCAGGGGGCGCTGAGCAGTTCTTC. This gives the protein CASSQASGGAEQFF. Full variable domain (remainder filled in from reference TRBV14 and TRBJ2-1): EAGVTQFPSHSVIEKGQTVTLRCDPISGHDNLYWYRRVMGKEIKFLLHFVKESKQDESGMPNNRFLAERTGGTYSTLKVQPAELEDSGVYFCASSQASGGAEQFFGPGTRLTVL.

A note on this clonotype: A much larger clone sits a single nucleotide away, making a read error possible. This rearrangement joins TRBV29-1 to TRBJ2-3; 11 bases fit TRBD2. The CDR3 spans 14 residues. The germline gives CDR1 SQVTM, CDR2 ANQGSEA. V gave up 4 bases and J gave up 2 bases; unmatched junction bases: 2. CDR3 in DNA: TGCAGCGTTGGACTAGCGGGGATCACAGATACGCAGTATTTT. This translates into CSVGLAGITDTQYF.